The 15 T cell receptor beta chains given below trace back to one sample, sequenced in a study of T cell responses to AZD1222 COVID-19 vaccine. Produced via immunoSEQ multiplex PCR; TCRdb's table is partial and in-frame only. Of some 130,000 clones detected, around 90% appear once; the ten largest clones hold 6.3%. The material sequenced was peripheral blood, taken on day 0 of AZD1222 vaccination. Every receptor here comes from an adult in good health.

The chain has TRBV7-9 and TRBJ2-1; D is possibly TRBD2 (5 bases). The V end was cut by 10 bases, the J end by 9 bases, with 10 bases between. The CDR3 extends over 10 amino acids. CDR1 is SEHNR and CDR2 is FQNEAQ in the germline V gene (reference sequence). For the CDR3, the DNA is TGTGCCATCCTAGAGGGTGAGCAGTTCTTC. Translating it yields CAILEGEQFF.

The J gene is TRBJ1-5, the V gene TRBV3-1 (or the pseudogene TRBV3-2); D is ambiguous. The CDR3 is made up of 13 amino acids. V was clipped by 1 base and J by 4 bases, with 5 bases between them. CDR1 and CDR2 from the germline V gene are LGHDT and YNNKEL (reference sequence). Here the CDR3 reads CASSQGRNQPQHF. The CDR3, as DNA: TGTGCCAGCAGCCAAGGGAGGAATCAGCCCCAGCATTTT.

The rearrangement joins TRBV6-2 or TRBV6-3 to TRBJ1-1; D unresolved. Trimming cost V 2 bases and J 7 bases, with 14 bases left between them. The CDR3 is made up of 14 amino acids. Germline loops: CDR1 MNHEY, CDR2 SVGEGT. The CDR3 loop reads CASSYLSPSDEAFF. Written as DNA, the CDR3 is TGTGCCAGCAGTTACCTATCGCCATCGGATGAAGCTTTCTTT.

This sequence joins TRBV3-1 (or the pseudogene TRBV3-2) and TRBJ2-3, with 13 positions matching TRBD2. The V and J ends lost 8 bases and 2 bases, in that order; junction bases with no gene match: 7. The germline gives CDR1 LGHDT, CDR2 YNNKEL (reference sequence). The CDR3 is made up of 16 amino acids. CDR3 amino acids: CASDSGLAGNTDTQYF. CDR3 DNA sequence: TGTGCCAGCGACTCGGGACTAGCGGGGAACACAGATACGCAGTATTTT.

The J gene is TRBJ1-2, the V gene TRBV30; 10 nucleotides agree with TRBD1. Germline assignment: CDR1 GTSNPN and CDR2 SVGIG (reference sequence). The V and J ends lost 5 bases and 4 bases, in that order; junction bases with no gene match: 10. The length of the CDR3 is 15 residues. CDR3 coding DNA: TGTGCCTGGGACCCCGGACAGGGGGTTGGCTATGGCTACACCTTC. Protein product: CAWDPGQGVGYGYTF. Looking up the rest from reference TRBV30 and TRBJ1-2 gives the full variable domain: SQTIHQWPATLVQPVGSPLSLECTVEGTSNPNLYWYRQAAGRGLQLLFYSVGIGQISSEVPQNLSASRPQDRQFILSSKKLLLSDSGFYLCAWDPGQGVGYGYTFGSGTRLTVV.

In this sample, this clone turned up a few times. This chain links TRBV18 with TRBJ1-4; D ambiguous. The length of the CDR3 is 16 residues. V lost 2 bases and J lost 2, with 12 bases in between. The germline V gene encodes CDR1 KGHSH and CDR2 LQKENI. The CDR3 DNA follows: TGTGCCAGCTCACCAGAGGTCGCATCTACTAATGAAAAACTGTTTTTT. The encoded protein is CASSPEVASTNEKLFF.

The rearrangement joins TRBV5-1 to TRBJ1-1, with a possible D match to TRBD1 (5 bases). In germline, CDR1 is SGHRS, CDR2 YFSETQ. The CDR3 has 16 amino acids. V was trimmed by 0 bases and J by 0 bases, leaving 12 bases between them. Written as DNA, the CDR3 is TGCGCCAGCAGCTTGGTGGGGGGTTTAATGAACACTGAAGCTTTCTTT. It codes for CASSLVGGLMNTEAFF. Full variable domain (rest looked up from reference TRBV5-1 and TRBJ1-1): KAGVTQTPRYLIKTRGQQVTLSCSPISGHRSVSWYQQTPGQGLQFLFEYFSETQRNKGNFPGRFSGRQFSNSRSEMNVSTLELGDSALYLCASSLVGGLMNTEAFFGQGTRLTVV.

The gene calls are TRBV6-5 and TRBJ2-7; D may be TRBD1 (5 bases). Germline lookup yields CDR1 MNHEY and CDR2 SVGAGI. This CDR3 region has 15 residues. Deletions cut 6 bases from V and 2 bases from J, with 17 bases between. The CDR3 reads CASRDGPTGAYEQYF. CDR3 nucleotide sequence: TGTGCCAGCAGGGATGGGCCAACAGGTGCCTACGAGCAGTACTTC.

V usage is TRBV5-4 and J usage is TRBJ2-7; 9 nucleotides agree with TRBD1. The germline CDR1 and CDR2 sequences are SGHNT and YYREEE (reference sequence). This CDR3 is built from 15 residues. V shed 4 bases, J shed 5 bases, and the junction held 10 bases outside the gene matches. CDR3 nucleotides: TGTGCCAGCAGCACCGGGACAGGGACTTTTGACGAGCAGTACTTC. Protein product: CASSTGTGTFDEQYF.

The V call is TRBV6-6, the J call TRBJ1-5, with a weak D call TRBD1 (5 bases). CDR1 is MNHNY, CDR2 SVGAGI, per germline (reference sequence). V lost 6 bases and J lost 4, with 10 bases in between. CDR3 length: 13 amino acids. This CDR3 reads CASSSTGNQPQHF. The DNA of the CDR3 is TGTGCCAGCAGCTCTACAGGTAATCAGCCCCAGCATTTT.

The V and J genes are TRBV2 and TRBJ2-2; 7 bases are shared with TRBD2. The CDR3 has 12 residues. CDR1 is SNHLY and CDR2 is FYNNEI in the germline V gene. Trimming took 8 bases from V and 5 from J; bases not matched to a gene: 2. As DNA, the CDR3 is TGTGCCAGCCGGGGGGTAACCGGGGAGCTGTTTTTT. It is translated as CASRGVTGELFF.

This sequence joins TRBV4-3 and TRBJ2-1, with no clear D. The CDR3 consists of 16 residues. Germline-derived CDR1 and CDR2 are LGHNA and YSLEER. The ends were cut back, 1 base at V and 6 bases at J, with 16 bases in the middle. The CDR3 sequence: CASSQALSRGFNEQFF. CDR3 bases: TGCGCCAGCAGCCAAGCCTTAAGTCGTGGTTTCAATGAGCAGTTCTTC.

V is TRBV7-2 and J is TRBJ1-3, with 8 bases fitting TRBD1. The CDR3 is made up of 17 amino acids. Trimming cost V 3 bases and J 0 bases; bases outside gene matches: 7. Germline CDR1 is SGHTA and CDR2 is FQGNSA. CDR3 region: CASSFIRDRSSGNTIYF. CDR3 nucleotide sequence: TGTGCCAGCAGCTTCATCCGGGACAGGAGCTCTGGAAACACCATATATTTT.

This clone was found a few times. The rearrangement uses TRBV5-1 and TRBJ2-5, with TRBD1 identical over 11 bases. This CDR3 contains 16 residues. V shed 4 bases and J 4 bases; nucleotides not matched to a gene: 9. Germline V gene sequence: CDR1 SGHRS, CDR2 YFSETQ. The CDR3 DNA reads TGCGCCAGCAGCAAGACGGGACAGGGGGAACGAGAGACCCAGTACTTC. Its translation is CASSKTGQGERETQYF.

This chain uses TRBV5-5 with TRBJ2-4; TRBD2 is a possible D gene (7 bases). The CDR3 has 15 amino acids. Trimming cost V 1 base and J 8 bases, with 16 bases left between them. Germline assignment: CDR1 SGHKS and CDR2 YYEKEE (reference sequence). This chain's CDR3 is CASSLLGGQTYIQYF. CDR3 bases: TGTGCCAGCAGCTTGTTGGGGGGGCAAACGTACATTCAGTACTTC.